The 15 T cell receptor beta chains listed next were all sequenced from one sample in a study of T cell responses to AZD1222 COVID-19 vaccine. Clones were read by immunoSEQ multiplex PCR, and TCRdb kept only the in-frame ones, dropping some. The sample holds about 120,000 clones, 80% to 95% seen once. Sequenced here: peripheral blood, sampled 28 days after the second dose of the MenACWY control vaccine. The receptors originated from an adult who received the MenACWY meningococcal vaccine as a control.

This rearrangement joins TRBV5-4 to TRBJ2-2; TRBD2 matches 7 bases. The germline V gene encodes CDR1 SGHNT and CDR2 YYREEE (reference sequence). The CDR3 runs to 14 residues. Trimming at V came to 4 bases and at J to 6 bases, leaving 6 bases not matched to a gene. The CDR3 DNA sequence: TGTGCCAGCAGCCGGACTAGTGTTTCCGGGGAGCTGTTTTTT. Amino acid sequence: CASSRTSVSGELFF. Based on the CDR3 plus reference TRBV5-4 and TRBJ2-2, the full variable domain is ETGVTQSPTHLIKTRGQQVTLRCSSQSGHNTVSWYQQALGQGPQFIFQYYREEENGRGNFPPRFSGLQFPNYSSELNVNALELDDSALYLCASSRTSVSGELFFGEGSRLTVL.

As DNA, the CDR3 is TGTGCCAGCAGTTACTCCCCGGGACAGGATGGCTACACCTTC. Its translation is CASSYSPGQDGYTF. The gene calls are TRBV6-5 and TRBJ1-2; 8 bases line up with TRBD1. CDR3 length: 14 amino acids. J was trimmed by 6 bases and V by 0 bases; bases with no gene match: 3. Looked up from germline, CDR1 is MNHEY and CDR2 is SVGAGI.

The V gene is TRBV28, the J gene TRBJ1-1; 8 bases fit TRBD1. Germline V lookup: CDR1 MDHEN, CDR2 SYDVKM. V dropped 2 bases and J dropped 11; count of bases not matched to a gene: 19. CDR3 length: 17 amino acids. For the CDR3, the DNA is TGTGCCAGCAGTTTAAGCCTGGGAGTTGGGCAGGGGGCGGCCGCTTTCTTT. Amino acids: CASSLSLGVGQGAAAFF.

The rearrangement links TRBV6-2 or TRBV6-3 to TRBJ2-7, with 7 bases identical to TRBD1. Per the germline V gene, CDR1 is MNHEY and CDR2 is SVGEGT. The CDR3 runs to 14 residues. V gave up 0 bases and J gave up 3 bases; unmatched junction bases: 2. The CDR3 here is CASSYSGQNYEQYV. The CDR3 coding sequence is TGTGCCAGCAGTTACTCGGGACAGAACTACGAGCAGTACGTC.

This clone was seen once. The rearrangement links TRBV4-3 to TRBJ2-1, with 9 positions matching TRBD1. Germline trimming cut 4 bases from V and 5 bases from J; bases unmatched to any gene: 9. This CDR3 has 16 amino acids. Germline values: CDR1 LGHNA, CDR2 YSLEER. The CDR3 region is CASSLNAGTGNNEQFF. CDR3 coding DNA: TGCGCCAGCAGCCTGAATGCCGGGACAGGGAACAATGAGCAGTTCTTC.

The chain couples TRBV6-2 or TRBV6-3 to TRBJ1-5; D remains unclear. Trimming took 1 base from V and 6 from J, leaving 4 bases between them. Per the germline V gene, CDR1 is MNHEY and CDR2 is SVGEGT. This CDR3 region has 12 residues. The CDR3 protein is CASSYLSQPQHF. In nucleotides, the CDR3 is TGTGCCAGCAGTTACTTAAGTCAGCCCCAGCATTTT.

The V gene is TRBV5-1, the J gene TRBJ1-3; weak D call: TRBD1 (5 bases). The CDR3 extends over 14 amino acids. V lost 7 bases and J 0 bases, leaving 11 bases between the germline ends. Germline V CDR1 and CDR2: SGHRS, YFSETQ. This CDR3 is CASGTGTSGNTIYF. The CDR3 nucleotides are TGCGCCAGCGGCACCGGGACCTCTGGAAACACCATATATTTT. Complete variable domain (other parts from reference TRBV5-1 and TRBJ1-3): KAGVTQTPRYLIKTRGQQVTLSCSPISGHRSVSWYQQTPGQGLQFLFEYFSETQRNKGNFPGRFSGRQFSNSRSEMNVSTLELGDSALYLCASGTGTSGNTIYFGEGSWLTVV.

This chain connects TRBV7-7 to TRBJ2-2, with TRBD2 as a possible D gene (5 bases). V was shortened by 5 bases and J by 0 bases, with 10 bases between the two germline ends. This CDR3 is built from 15 residues. In germline, CDR1 is SSHAT, CDR2 FNYEAQ (reference sequence). The CDR3 protein is CASSISGANTGELFF. DNA for the CDR3: TGTGCCAGCAGCATATCCGGGGCGAACACCGGGGAGCTGTTTTTT. Full variable domain (rest looked up from reference TRBV7-7 and TRBJ2-2): GAGVSQSPRYKVTKRGQDVTLRCDPISSHATLYWYQQALGQGPEFLTYFNYEAQPDKSGLPSDRFSAERPEGSISTLTIQRTEQRDSAMYRCASSISGANTGELFFGEGSRLTVL.

This chain uses TRBV6-5 with TRBJ1-5, with a possible D match to TRBD1 (6 bases). V was clipped by 8 bases and J by 3 bases, with 14 bases between them. Germline V gene sequence: CDR1 MNHEY, CDR2 SVGAGI. The CDR3 is 14 amino acids. For the CDR3, the DNA is TGTGCCAGCCAAACCACAGGGTCCAATCAGCCCCAGCATTTT. Translating gives CASQTTGSNQPQHF.

The chain uses TRBV24-1 and TRBJ1-1, with 11 bases that match TRBD1. The trim removed 7 bases at V and 1 base at J, leaving 13 bases unmatched. CDR1 is KGHDR and CDR2 is SFDVKD in the germline V gene. This CDR3 is 18 amino acids long. The CDR3 DNA reads as TGTGCCACCAGGGAGGGACAGGGGGGAAGGTGGAAGAACACTGAAGCTTTCTTT. Translation: CATREGQGGRWKNTEAFF.

This rearrangement joins TRBV11-2 to TRBJ2-4; TRBD1 or TRBD2 may be the D gene (6 bases each). The CDR3 extends over 17 amino acids. Germline V gene sequence: CDR1 SGHAT, CDR2 FQNNGV. The ends were cut back, 5 bases at V and 8 bases at J, with 25 bases in the middle. CDR3 nucleotide sequence: TGTGCCAGCAGCCCCGCGGGGATGGGGGCAACGAGTGACATTCAGTACTTC. Its translation is CASSPAGMGATSDIQYF. The full variable domain, its missing parts supplied by reference TRBV11-2 and TRBJ2-4, is EAGVAQSPRYKIIEKRQSVAFWCNPISGHATLYWYQQILGQGPKLLIQFQNNGVVDDSQLPKDRFSAERLKGVDSTLKIQPAKLEDSAVYLCASSPAGMGATSDIQYFGAGTRLSVL.

The chain recombines TRBV24-1 with TRBJ1-2; possible D gene TRBD1, 5 bases. This CDR3 contains 14 residues. The germline V gene encodes CDR1 KGHDR and CDR2 SFDVKD. V lost 7 bases, J lost 6 bases, and 17 bases lay in between. In DNA, the CDR3 is TGTGCCACCAGCAGCGCTCCGGGGGAGGATGGCTACACCTTC. It is translated as CATSSAPGEDGYTF.

This chain connects TRBV2 to TRBJ1-6; no clear D gene. V was cut by 9 bases and J by 3 bases, with 18 bases left in between. The CDR3 is 16 residues long. CDR1 is SNHLY and CDR2 is FYNNEI in the germline V gene. The CDR3 DNA reads as TGTGCCAGTCAGGACCTCCCGGGGAACTATAATTCACCCCTCCACTTT. Translated: CASQDLPGNYNSPLHF. The entire variable domain, with the rest obtained from reference TRBV2 and TRBJ1-6, is as follows: EPEVTQTPSHQVTQMGQEVILRCVPISNHLYFYWYRQILGQKVEFLVSFYNNEISEKSEIFDDQFSVERPDGSNFTLKIRSTKLEDSAMYFCASQDLPGNYNSPLHFGNGTRLTVT.

The CDR3 DNA follows: TGTGCCACCAGCATTCACAGGTTCACTGAAGCTTTCTTT. Protein product: CATSIHRFTEAFF. V and J are TRBV15 and TRBJ1-1; D may be TRBD1 (5 bases). Looked up from germline, CDR1 is LNHNV and CDR2 is YYDKDF (reference sequence). Trimming took 4 bases from V and 4 from J, leaving 10 bases between them. The CDR3 sequence is 13 residues long. Variable domain in full (rest from reference TRBV15 and TRBJ1-1): DAMVIQNPRYQVTQFGKPVTLSCSQTLNHNVMYWYQQKSSQAPKLLFHYYDKDFNNEADTPDNFQSRRPNTSFCFLDIRSPGLGDTAMYLCATSIHRFTEAFFGQGTRLTVV.

This clone was found a few times. The rearrangement links TRBV5-1 to TRBJ2-1; D may correspond to TRBD1 or TRBD2 (5 bases each). This CDR3 spans 17 amino acids. Trimming stripped 3 bases from V and 0 bases from J, with 16 bases between. Per germline, CDR1 SGHRS and CDR2 YFSETQ. The CDR3 loop is CASSWGTTNPSYNEQFF. CDR3 coding DNA: TGCGCCAGCAGCTGGGGGACGACTAATCCCTCCTACAATGAGCAGTTCTTC.